This T cell receptor (beta chain) was found in a study of blood T cell repertoires in COVID-19. The data were produced by immunoSEQ multiplex PCR, yet TCRdb's version contains in-frame clones alone and is incomplete. The sample holds roughly 350,000 clones, around 85% seen once. Germline V gene sequence: CDR1 MNHNS, CDR2 SASEGT. The V end was cut by 2 bases, the J end by 4 bases, with 9 bases between. CDR3 length: 14 amino acids. The sequenced sample consisted of peripheral blood. The clonotype originates from a woman aged 18-30 years with acute or convalescent COVID-19. This chain uses TRBV6-1 with TRBJ1-5; D is undetermined. CDR3 in DNA: TGTGCCAGCAGTGAATTCAGATCAAATCAGCCCCAGCATTTT. Protein product: CASSEFRSNQPQHF.